The sequence of this T cell receptor (beta chain) was determined in a study of T cells after yellow fever vaccination. TCRdb independently ran MiXCR on the 5' RACE reads; one entry per CDR3 protein. Of about 310,000 distinct CDR3 sequences detected, about 3.5% appear once; the ten largest clones hold about 25%. The V end was cut by 3 bases, the J end by 0 bases, with 14 bases between. Germline loops: CDR1 KGHDR, CDR2 SFDVKD. This CDR3 is built from 17 residues. This sequence originates from a man aged 18 to 35 who received the YFV17D yellow fever vaccine. The sequencing here drew on PBMCs, taken on the day of the yellow fever booster vaccination. The rearrangement links TRBV24-1 to TRBJ2-1; D is uncertain. CDR3 sequence reads: CATSDVGLGPSYNEQFF. CDR3 bases: TGTGCCACCAGTGATGTGGGCCTCGGGCCCTCCTACAATGAGCAGTTCTTC.